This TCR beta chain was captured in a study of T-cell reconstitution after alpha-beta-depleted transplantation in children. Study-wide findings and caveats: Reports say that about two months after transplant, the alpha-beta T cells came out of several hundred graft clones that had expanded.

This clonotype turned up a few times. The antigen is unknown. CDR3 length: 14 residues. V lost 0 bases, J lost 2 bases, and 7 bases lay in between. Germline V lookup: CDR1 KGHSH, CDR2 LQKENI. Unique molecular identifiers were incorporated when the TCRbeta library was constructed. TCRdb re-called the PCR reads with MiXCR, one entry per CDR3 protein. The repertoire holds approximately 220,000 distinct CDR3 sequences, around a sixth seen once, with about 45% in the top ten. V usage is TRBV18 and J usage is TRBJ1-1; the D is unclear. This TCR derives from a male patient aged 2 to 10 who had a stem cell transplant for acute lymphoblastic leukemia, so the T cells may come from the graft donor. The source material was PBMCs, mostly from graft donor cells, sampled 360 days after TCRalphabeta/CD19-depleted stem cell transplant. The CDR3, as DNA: TGTGCCAGCTCACCACCAATTACTAACACTGAAGCTTTCTTT. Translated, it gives CASSPPITNTEAFF.